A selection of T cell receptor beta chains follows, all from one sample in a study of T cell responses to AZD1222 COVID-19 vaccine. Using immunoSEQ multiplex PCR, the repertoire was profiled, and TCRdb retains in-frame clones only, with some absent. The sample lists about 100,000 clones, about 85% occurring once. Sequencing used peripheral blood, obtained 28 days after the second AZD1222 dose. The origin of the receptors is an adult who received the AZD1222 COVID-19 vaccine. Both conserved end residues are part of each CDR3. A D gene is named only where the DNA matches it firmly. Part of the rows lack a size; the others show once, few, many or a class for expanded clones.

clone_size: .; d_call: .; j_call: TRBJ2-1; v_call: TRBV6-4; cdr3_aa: CASSDSQGGDEQFF; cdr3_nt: TGTGCCAGCAGTGACTCGCAGGGAGGCGATGAGCAGTTCTTC
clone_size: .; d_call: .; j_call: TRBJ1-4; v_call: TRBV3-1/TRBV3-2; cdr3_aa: CASSQEWEKLFF; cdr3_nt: TGTGCCAGCAGCCAAGAGTGGGAAAAACTGTTTTTT
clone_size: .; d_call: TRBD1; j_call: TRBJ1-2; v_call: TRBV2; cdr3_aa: CASSGQGIDGYTF; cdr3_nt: TGTGCCAGCAGCGGACAGGGAATCGATGGCTACACCTTC
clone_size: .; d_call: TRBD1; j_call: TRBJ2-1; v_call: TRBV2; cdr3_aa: CASRIGTGDNEQFF; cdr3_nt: TGTGCCAGCAGGATAGGGACAGGGGACAATGAGCAGTTCTTC
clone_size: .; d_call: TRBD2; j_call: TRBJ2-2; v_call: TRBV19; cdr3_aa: CATHPRIGGGITGELFF; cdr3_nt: TGTGCCACTCATCCCCGGATTGGGGGGGGGATTACCGGGGAGCTGTTTTTT
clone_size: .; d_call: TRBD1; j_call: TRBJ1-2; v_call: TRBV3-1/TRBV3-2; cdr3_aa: CASSPRRDSYGYTF; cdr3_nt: TGTGCCAGCAGTCCGCGCAGGGACAGTTATGGCTACACCTTC
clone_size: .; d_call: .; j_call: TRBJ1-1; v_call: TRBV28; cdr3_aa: CASSLYPNTEAFF; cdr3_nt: TGTGCCAGCAGTTTATACCCGAACACTGAAGCTTTCTTT
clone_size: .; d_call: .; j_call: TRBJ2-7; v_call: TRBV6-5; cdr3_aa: CASSTGALSYEQYF; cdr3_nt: TGTGCCAGCAGTACGGGGGCCCTTTCCTACGAGCAGTACTTC
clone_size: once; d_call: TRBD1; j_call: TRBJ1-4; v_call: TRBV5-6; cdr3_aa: CASSRQGAATNEKLFF; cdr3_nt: TGTGCCAGCAGCCGACAGGGGGCCGCAACTAATGAAAAACTGTTTTTT
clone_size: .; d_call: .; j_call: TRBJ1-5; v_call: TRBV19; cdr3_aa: CASSISPVSHQPQHF; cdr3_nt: TGTGCCAGTAGTATATCCCCGGTTTCCCATCAGCCCCAGCATTTT
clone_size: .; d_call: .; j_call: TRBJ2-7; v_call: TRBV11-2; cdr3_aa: CASSLVRAEQYF; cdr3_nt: TGTGCCAGCAGCTTAGTTAGGGCAGAGCAGTACTTC
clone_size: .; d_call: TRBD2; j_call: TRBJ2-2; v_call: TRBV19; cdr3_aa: CASSISAGGSSNTGELFF; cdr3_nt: TGTGCCAGTAGTATATCGGCCGGGGGGTCATCAAACACCGGGGAGCTGTTTTTT
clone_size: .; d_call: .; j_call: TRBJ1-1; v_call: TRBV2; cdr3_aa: CASSTLPGAAENTEAFF; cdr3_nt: TGTGCCAGCAGTACGCTCCCAGGGGCGGCGGAGAACACTGAAGCTTTCTTT
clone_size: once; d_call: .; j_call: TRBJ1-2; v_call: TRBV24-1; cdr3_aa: CATSDGRADGYTF; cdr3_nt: TGTGCCACCAGTGATGGCAGGGCTGACGGCTACACCTTC
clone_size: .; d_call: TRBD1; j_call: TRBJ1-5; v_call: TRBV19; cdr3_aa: CASSITGDQPQHF; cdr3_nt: TGTGCCAGTAGTATTACAGGGGATCAGCCCCAGCATTTT
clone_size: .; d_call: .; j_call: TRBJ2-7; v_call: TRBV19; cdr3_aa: CASSIGAGTTEQYF; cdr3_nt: TGTGCCAGTAGTATAGGGGCCGGGACGACCGAGCAGTACTTC
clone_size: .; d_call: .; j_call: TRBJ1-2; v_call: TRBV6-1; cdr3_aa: CASSEAWRSNYGYTF; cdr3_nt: TGTGCCAGCAGTGAAGCGTGGCGGTCTAACTATGGCTACACCTTC
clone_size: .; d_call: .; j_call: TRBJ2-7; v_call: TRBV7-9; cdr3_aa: CASSNQRNEQYF; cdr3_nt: TGTGCCAGCAGCAACCAGCGAAACGAGCAGTACTTC
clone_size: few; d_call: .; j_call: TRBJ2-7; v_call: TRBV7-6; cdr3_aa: CASSPGGEQYF; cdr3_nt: TGTGCCAGCAGCCCAGGTGGCGAGCAGTACTTC
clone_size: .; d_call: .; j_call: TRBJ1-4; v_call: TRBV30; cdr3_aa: CACTPYQATNEKLFF; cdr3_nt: TGTGCCTGCACCCCGTACCAGGCAACTAATGAAAAACTGTTTTTT
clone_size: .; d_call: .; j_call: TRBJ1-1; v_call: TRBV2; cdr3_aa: CASSEGQAAPNTEAFF; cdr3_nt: TGTGCCAGCAGTGAGGGTCAGGCAGCCCCGAACACTGAAGCTTTCTTT
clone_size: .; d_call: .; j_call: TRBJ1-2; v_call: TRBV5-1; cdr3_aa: CASSPPGGDHYGYTF; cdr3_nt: TGCGCCAGCAGCCCCCCCGGGGGGGATCACTATGGCTACACCTTC
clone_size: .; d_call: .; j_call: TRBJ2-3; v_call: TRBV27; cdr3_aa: CASSFRGRWTDTQYF; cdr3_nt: TGTGCCAGCAGTTTTCGGGGACGATGGACAGATACGCAGTATTTT
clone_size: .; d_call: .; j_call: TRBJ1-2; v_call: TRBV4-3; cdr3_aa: CASSQEEESSDLYGYTF; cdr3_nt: TGCGCCAGCAGCCAAGAGGAGGAATCCTCTGACCTTTATGGCTACACCTTC
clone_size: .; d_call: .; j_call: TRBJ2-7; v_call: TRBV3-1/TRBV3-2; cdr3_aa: CASSHLTYEQYF; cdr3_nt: TGTGCCAGCAGCCACCTAACCTACGAGCAGTACTTC
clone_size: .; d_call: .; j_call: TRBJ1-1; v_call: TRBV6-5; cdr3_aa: CASSYSRGGFTEAFF; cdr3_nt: TGTGCCAGCAGTTACTCGAGGGGAGGGTTCACTGAAGCTTTCTTT
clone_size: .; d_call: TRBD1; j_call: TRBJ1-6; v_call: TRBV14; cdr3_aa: CASSQYEGASPLHF; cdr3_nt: TGTGCCAGCAGCCAATATGAGGGGGCCTCACCCCTCCACTTT
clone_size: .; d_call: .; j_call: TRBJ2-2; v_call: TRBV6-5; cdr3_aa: CASSAQGNTGELFF; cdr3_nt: TGTGCCAGCAGCGCCCAGGGGAACACCGGGGAGCTGTTTTTT
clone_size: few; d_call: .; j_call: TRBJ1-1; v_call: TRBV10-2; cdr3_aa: CASSGAMNTEAFF; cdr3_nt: TGCGCCAGCAGTGGAGCAATGAACACTGAAGCTTTCTTT
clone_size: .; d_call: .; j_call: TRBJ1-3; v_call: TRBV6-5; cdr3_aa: CASSYLTADSGNTIYF; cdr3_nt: TGTGCCAGCAGTTATCTTACAGCGGACTCTGGAAACACCATATATTTT
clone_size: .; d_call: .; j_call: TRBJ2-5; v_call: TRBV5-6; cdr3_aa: CASSRRLGSGETQYF; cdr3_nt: TGTGCCAGCAGCCGGAGGCTTGGTAGCGGAGAGACCCAGTACTTC
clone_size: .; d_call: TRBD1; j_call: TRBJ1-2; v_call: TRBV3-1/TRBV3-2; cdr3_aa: CASSQATGNGYTF; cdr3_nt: TGTGCCAGCAGCCAAGCGACAGGGAACGGCTACACCTTC
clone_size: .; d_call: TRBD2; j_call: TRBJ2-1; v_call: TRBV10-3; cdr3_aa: CAISEFTSGAQNEQFF; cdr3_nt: TGTGCCATCAGTGAGTTCACTAGCGGGGCCCAAAATGAGCAGTTCTTC
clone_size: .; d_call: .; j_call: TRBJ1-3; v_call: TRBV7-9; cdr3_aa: CASRPGERNTIYF; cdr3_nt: TGTGCCAGCAGACCAGGGGAAAGAAACACCATATATTTT